The clone carrying this TCR beta chain has a single count. The sample originates from a study of blood T cell repertoires in COVID-19. Looking at the study overall: Nucleic acid was either cDNA or gDNA, and it came from T cells, B-cell-depleted T cells, or PBMCs.

Original analysis: It was from reference gene primer amplification that nucleated cell counts were estimated. The method was immunoSEQ multiplex PCR; TCRdb's version includes in-frame clones alone and lacks a portion of them. V and J calls and clone size are given by that table; D and trimming were obtained from the DNA. The sample contains around 120,000 clones, roughly 90% of which appear only once. V was shortened by 3 bases and J by 9 bases, with 18 bases between the two germline ends. CDR3 length: 15 amino acids. Germline lookup yields CDR1 LNHDA and CDR2 SQIVND (reference sequence). The specimen was peripheral blood. The genes are TRBV19 and TRBJ2-1, with a tentative D call TRBD1 (6 bases). The origin of this receptor is a man over 45 with acute or convalescent COVID-19. The DNA of the CDR3 is TGTGCCAGTAGTATCCGGCAGGGGAACGTCGGTGAGCAGTTCTTC. This codes for CASSIRQGNVGEQFF.